These 30 T cell receptor beta chains were all obtained from the same sample, sequenced in a study of early stage breast cancer tumors. The protocol was immunoSEQ multiplex PCR, while the TCRdb copy is restricted to in-frame clones and leaves out a portion. The table records about 31,000 clones, just under 75% of them present only once. The sequencing sample was made of blood. The receptors were sampled from a middle-aged person with breast cancer.

The CDR3 coding sequence is TGTGCCATCAGTGAGTCTTTCGGACTAGCGGGAGGTGGGGAGTTCTTC. This translates into CAISESFGLAGGGEFF. The gene calls are TRBV10-3 and TRBJ2-1, with 14 bases that match TRBD2. CDR3 length equals 16 residues. Looked up from germline, CDR1 is ENHRY and CDR2 is SYGVKD. The ends lost 0 bases at V and 14 bases at J; junction bases unmatched: 9.

This chain uses TRBV6-5 with TRBJ2-2; D remains ambiguous. V was trimmed by 1 base and J by 5 bases, leaving 8 bases between them. The germline V gene encodes CDR1 MNHEY and CDR2 SVGAGI. The CDR3 is 14 residues long. As DNA, the CDR3 is TGTGCCAGCAGTTACTTGTCGCGGACCGGGGAGCTGTTTTTT. Protein: CASSYLSRTGELFF.

V and J are TRBV7-2 and TRBJ2-5; 14 bases are a match to TRBD2. Germline V gene lookup returns CDR1 SGHTA and CDR2 FQGNSA. The CDR3 covers 16 residues. V shed 1 base and J 4 bases; nucleotides not matched to a gene: 2. The CDR3 region is CASSLVGTSGRETQYF. DNA of the CDR3: TGTGCCAGCAGCTTAGTTGGGACTAGCGGGAGAGAGACCCAGTACTTC.

This clone was seen once. The chain links TRBV27 to TRBJ2-7; 7 bases are a match to TRBD2. Germline-derived CDR1 and CDR2 are MNHEY and SMNVEV (reference sequence). V shed 1 base and J 0 bases; nucleotides not matched to a gene: 3. This CDR3 contains 15 residues. CDR3 in amino acids: CASSLFGGSSYEQYF. As DNA, the CDR3 is TGTGCCAGCAGTTTATTCGGGGGGAGCTCCTACGAGCAGTACTTC.

This clone was observed once. The V call is TRBV9, the J call TRBJ2-3; 9 positions match TRBD2. J was trimmed by 4 bases and V by 2 bases; bases with no gene match: 8. Germline lookup yields CDR1 SGDLS and CDR2 YYNGEE. CDR3 length: 16 amino acids. CDR3 residues: CASSVGTSIRPDTQYF. The CDR3 bases are TGTGCCAGCAGCGTCGGGACTAGCATCCGTCCAGATACGCAGTATTTT. The variable domain in full, with the rest retrieved from reference TRBV9 and TRBJ2-3, is DSGVTQTPKHLITATGQRVTLRCSPRSGDLSVYWYQQSLDQGLQFLIQYYNGEERAKGNILERFSAQQFPDLHSELNLSSLELGDSALYFCASSVGTSIRPDTQYFGPGTRLTVL.

This sequence joins TRBV28 and TRBJ2-1; D perhaps matches TRBD2 (6 bases). With 7 bases removed from V and 10 bases from J, the gap between germline ends came to 14 bases. CDR3 length: 12 residues. From germline, CDR1 is MDHEN and CDR2 SYDVKM. For the CDR3, the DNA is TGTGCCAGCAATTCGGGGGACTTAGAGCAGTTCTTC. This sequence encodes CASNSGDLEQFF.

The chain recombines TRBV6-5 with TRBJ2-7; TRBD1 agrees at 7 bases. Germline CDR1 and CDR2: MNHEY and SVGAGI. The length of the CDR3 is 14 residues. V lost 6 bases, J lost 4 bases, and 9 bases stayed unmatched. CDR3 in amino acids: CASRSVGGPYEQYF. The CDR3 DNA reads as TGTGCCAGCAGGAGCGTAGGGGGCCCATACGAGCAGTACTTC.

This chain uses TRBV25-1 with TRBJ1-1, with a weak D call TRBD1 (5 bases). Germline V lookup: CDR1 MGHDK, CDR2 SYGVNS. V shed 5 bases and J shed 3 bases, with 10 bases lying between them. The CDR3 is 13 residues long. CDR3 protein: CASSTQGDTEAFF. For the CDR3, the DNA is TGTGCCAGCAGTACACAAGGGGACACTGAAGCTTTCTTT. Drawing the rest from reference TRBV25-1 and TRBJ1-1, the complete variable domain is EADIYQTPRYLVIGTGKKITLECSQTMGHDKMYWYQQDPGMELHLIHYSYGVNSTEKGDLSSESTVSRIRTEHFPLTLESARPSHTSQYLCASSTQGDTEAFFGQGTRLTVV.

The chain links TRBV7-3 to TRBJ2-7, with 9 positions matching TRBD1. The CDR3 contains 15 residues. Germline V CDR1 and CDR2: SGHTA, FQGTGA. With 5 bases clipped from V and 5 bases from J, the junction kept 10 bases outside the gene matches. The DNA of the CDR3 is TGTGCCAGCAGCCTTACCGGGACAGGGTTTGACGAGCAGTACTTC. Protein: CASSLTGTGFDEQYF.

V usage is TRBV27 and J usage is TRBJ2-7, with TRBD2 matching 8 bases. The CDR3 covers 14 residues. The germline gives CDR1 MNHEY, CDR2 SMNVEV (reference sequence). The V gene end was trimmed by 8 bases and the J gene end by 5 bases; junction bases not matched to a gene: 11. The CDR3 region is CASGLAGGIHEQYF. The CDR3 coding sequence is TGTGCCAGCGGGCTCGCGGGAGGAATCCACGAGCAGTACTTC.

The rearrangement links TRBV6-4 to TRBJ2-1; 12 bases fit TRBD2. CDR3 size: 17 residues. Germline V gene data show CDR1 as MRHNA and CDR2 as SNTAGT. Trimming took 4 bases from V and 8 from J; bases not matched to a gene: 12. CDR3 loop: CASSARLAGGPTDEQFF. CDR3 bases: TGTGCCAGCAGTGCTAGGCTAGCGGGAGGGCCGACCGATGAGCAGTTCTTC.

V is TRBV5-1 and J is TRBJ1-4, with no clear D. Germline CDR1 SGHRS, CDR2 YFSETQ. The CDR3 loop spans 11 amino acids. V shed 3 bases and J shed 6 bases, with 3 bases lying between them. The CDR3 region has the DNA TGCGCCAGCAGCTCTGATGAAAAACTGTTTTTT. This codes for CASSSDEKLFF.

The J gene is TRBJ1-3, the V gene TRBV4-2, with D unresolved. CDR3 size: 16 residues. CDR1 is LGHNA, CDR2 YNFKEQ, per germline. V shed 0 bases and J shed 3 bases, with 12 bases lying between them. CDR3 protein: CASSQDEGASGNTIYF. The DNA for the CDR3 is TGTGCCAGCAGCCAAGATGAGGGTGCTAGTGGAAACACCATATATTTT.

The chain recombines TRBV7-2 with TRBJ2-3, with 13 bases matching TRBD2. J gave up 1 base and V 5 bases, and 9 bases lay outside the gene matches. Germline V gene data show CDR1 as SGHTA and CDR2 as FQGNSA. CDR3 length: 18 residues. CDR3 protein: CASSKTSGRNLGTDTQYF. CDR3 DNA: TGTGCCAGCAGCAAGACTAGCGGGAGGAATTTGGGCACAGATACGCAGTATTTT.

The genes are TRBV13 and TRBJ2-5; D possibly uses TRBD1 or TRBD2 (5 bases each). Germline V gene lookup returns CDR1 PRHDT and CDR2 FYEKMQ (reference sequence). V was shortened by 3 bases and J by 5 bases, with 25 bases between the two germline ends. The CDR3 covers 18 residues. The chain's CDR3 is CASSFLARGVRAGETQYF. DNA for the CDR3: TGTGCCAGCAGCTTCCTCGCTAGGGGAGTGAGGGCTGGCGAGACCCAGTACTTC.

This rearrangement joins TRBV30 to TRBJ2-2; 13 bases are shared with TRBD2. J lost 3 bases, V lost 4 bases, and 5 bases had no gene match. Germline V gene lookup returns CDR1 GTSNPN and CDR2 SVGIG (reference sequence). CDR3 length: 16 amino acids. The CDR3 DNA follows: TGTGCCTGGAAACTAGCGGGAGGGCGGTACACCGGGGAGCTGTTTTTT. Its protein is CAWKLAGGRYTGELFF. Variable domain in full (rest from reference TRBV30 and TRBJ2-2): SQTIHQWPATLVQPVGSPLSLECTVEGTSNPNLYWYRQAAGRGLQLLFYSVGIGQISSEVPQNLSASRPQDRQFILSSKKLLLSDSGFYLCAWKLAGGRYTGELFFGEGSRLTVL.

This sequence joins TRBV19 and TRBJ1-1; D ambiguous. Per the germline V gene, CDR1 is LNHDA and CDR2 is SQIVND (reference sequence). The CDR3 spans 12 residues. Trimming cost V 5 bases and J 3 bases, with 7 bases left between them. Here the CDR3 reads CASSLTYTEAFF. The CDR3 DNA is TGTGCCAGTAGTTTGACATACACTGAAGCTTTCTTT.

This sequence joins TRBV7-8 and TRBJ2-5, with 9 bases identical to TRBD2. The V gene end was trimmed by 5 bases and the J gene end by 5 bases; junction bases not matched to a gene: 12. The germline gives CDR1 SGHVS, CDR2 FQNEAQ. This CDR3 region has 16 residues. The CDR3 DNA follows: TGTGCCAGCAGCCCCCGGGGCGGGAGGGGAGGGGAGACCCAGTACTTC. This translates into CASSPRGGRGGETQYF.

The V and J genes are TRBV5-1 and TRBJ1-2, with a tentative D call TRBD1 (5 bases). The ends were cut back, 2 bases at V and 6 bases at J, with 11 bases in the middle. The CDR3 is 13 residues long. In germline, CDR1 is SGHRS, CDR2 YFSETQ. The CDR3 here is CASSFTGSHGYTF. CDR3 in DNA: TGCGCCAGCAGCTTCACAGGCTCCCATGGCTACACCTTC.

The rearrangement links TRBV29-1 to TRBJ2-2; the D gene is possibly TRBD1 (5 bases). V was shortened by 0 bases and J by 0 bases, with 17 bases between the two germline ends. Germline V gives CDR1 SQVTM, CDR2 ANQGSEA. There are 18 residues in the CDR3. The CDR3 here is CSVEEGLGGVPNTGELFF. In nucleotides, the CDR3 is TGCAGCGTTGAAGAGGGGCTAGGTGGAGTTCCGAACACCGGGGAGCTGTTTTTT.

This chain links TRBV25-1 with TRBJ2-5, with D unclear. Trimming removed 3 bases from V and 3 bases from J, with 14 bases in between. CDR3 length: 15 amino acids. CDR1 is MGHDK, CDR2 SYGVNS, per germline. CDR3: CASSDNGRREETQYF. The CDR3 DNA reads TGTGCCAGCAGTGATAACGGCAGAAGGGAAGAGACCCAGTACTTC.

The chain couples TRBV7-9 to TRBJ2-1; TRBD2 aligns across 7 bases. This CDR3 contains 17 residues. V trimming: 0 bases; J trimming: 4 bases; junction bases outside the gene matches: 9. Germline V gene sequence: CDR1 SEHNR, CDR2 FQNEAQ (reference sequence). CDR3 protein: CASSLAGWRELYNEQFF. The CDR3 DNA reads TGTGCCAGCAGCTTAGCAGGTTGGCGGGAGCTTTACAATGAGCAGTTCTTC.

The chain combines TRBV7-3 with TRBJ2-5; D ambiguous. This CDR3 is 13 amino acids long. Trimming left V 5 bases short and J 5 bases short, with 12 bases between. Germline values: CDR1 SGHTA, CDR2 FQGTGA. The DNA for the CDR3 is TGTGCCAGCAGCCCCAGGAGTGGCGAGACCCAGTACTTC. Translated, it gives CASSPRSGETQYF.

V gene TRBV7-8 combines with J gene TRBJ2-1; the D gene is possibly TRBD2 (6 bases). Germline lookup yields CDR1 SGHVS and CDR2 FQNEAQ. Trimming left V 3 bases short and J 6 bases short, with 15 bases between. CDR3 length equals 15 residues. The CDR3 sequence is CASSFRRRDLNEQFF. DNA of the CDR3: TGTGCCAGCAGCTTCCGAAGGCGGGACCTCAATGAGCAGTTCTTC.

This clone was seen only a few times. CDR3 region: CASSQGDTQYF. The CDR3 DNA follows: TGCGCCAGCAGCCAGGGGGATACGCAGTATTTT. This chain uses TRBV4-1 with TRBJ2-3; D unclear. This CDR3 has 11 residues. CDR1 is MGHRA and CDR2 is YSYEKL in the germline V gene. V lost 3 bases, J lost 6 bases, and 4 bases lay in between.

The chain joins TRBV9 to TRBJ2-3; 7 bases map to TRBD2. In germline, CDR1 is SGDLS, CDR2 YYNGEE. The CDR3 spans 14 residues. V gave up 2 bases and J gave up 5 bases; unmatched junction bases: 5. CDR3 amino acids: CASSVGGGQDTQYF. For the CDR3, the DNA is TGTGCCAGCAGCGTCGGGGGAGGGCAAGATACGCAGTATTTT.

This chain uses TRBV10-3 with TRBJ1-4, with TRBD1 as a possible D gene (6 bases). Germline V gives CDR1 ENHRY, CDR2 SYGVKD. The ends were cut back, 0 bases at V and 5 bases at J, with 7 bases in the middle. CDR3 length equals 14 residues. CDR3 loop: CAISESGQNEKLFF. In DNA form, the CDR3 reads TGTGCCATCAGTGAGTCTGGACAGAATGAAAAACTGTTTTTT.

The chain couples TRBV7-9 to TRBJ1-1; 9 bases agree with TRBD1. Trimming cost V 1 base and J 2 bases; bases outside gene matches: 5. The CDR3 length is 16 residues. Looked up from germline, CDR1 is SEHNR and CDR2 is FQNEAQ (reference sequence). CDR3 loop: CASSLGDRDQNTEAFF. The CDR3 region has the DNA TGTGCCAGCAGCTTAGGGGACAGGGATCAAAACACTGAAGCTTTCTTT.

The chain uses TRBV2 and TRBJ1-4; TRBD1 matches at 8 bases. J lost 4 bases, V lost 6 bases, and 7 bases had no gene match. This CDR3 has 15 amino acids. Germline V gives CDR1 SNHLY, CDR2 FYNNEI. CDR3 residues: CASRPDRVGNEKLFF. The CDR3 coding sequence is TGTGCCAGCAGGCCGGACAGGGTTGGTAATGAAAAACTGTTTTTT.

The rearrangement links TRBV4-1 to TRBJ2-2, with D tentatively TRBD2 (6 bases). The germline V and J ends were trimmed by 4 bases and 7 bases, with 19 bases remaining between them. This CDR3 region has 16 residues. The germline V gene has CDR1 MGHRA and CDR2 YSYEKL. CDR3 bases: TGCGCCAGCAGCCCGCGTATCGGGAGAGGAAGCGGGGAGCTGTTTTTT. It codes for CASSPRIGRGSGELFF.